The sequence of this TCR beta chain was determined in a study of T-cell memory formation after mild COVID-19. MiXCR, run by TCRdb on the 5' RACE reads, gives a single entry per CDR3 protein. The repertoire holds hundreds of thousands of distinct CDR3 sequences, with around 17% as singletons. This CDR3 is 13 amino acids long. Between the trimmed V and J ends, which lost 7 bases and 0 bases, there was a span of 10 bases. Germline lookup yields CDR1 DFQATT and CDR2 SNEGSKA (reference sequence). This clonotype originated in an adult woman who had mild COVID-19 (a few samples of this study predate the infection). Cell type and time point are not known. The sequenced sample was PBMCs or a T cell subset sorted from them (not recorded which). This chain uses TRBV20-1 with TRBJ1-5, with D maybe TRBD1 (5 bases). The CDR3, as DNA: TGCAGTGTCCGCAGGGCTAGCAATCAGCCCCAGCATTTT. The encoded protein is CSVRRASNQPQHF.